This T cell receptor (beta chain) was observed in a study of blood T cell repertoires in COVID-19. Across the study: The United States, Italy and Spain provided the acute and convalescent COVID-19 samples. The cDNA or gDNA used as material had been derived from T cells, B-cell-depleted T cells, or PBMCs.

Trimming cost V 8 bases and J 7 bases, with 18 bases left between them. CDR3 length equals 14 residues. Germline CDR1 and CDR2: WSHSY and SAAADI. Enrolment of Seattle patients took place during active infection, and they were followed longitudinally. Data came from immunoSEQ multiplex PCR; TCRdb stores just in-frame clones and leaves some out. The sample lists roughly 130,000 clones, about nine tenths seen once, with 2.5% to 3% in the top ten. Sequenced: peripheral blood. The genes are TRBV10-2 and TRBJ2-1; D is ambiguous. The origin of this receptor is a human donor with COVID-19, enrolled during active disease. The donor label of this sample is uncertain. CDR3 region: CASGQAGIINEQFF. The DNA of the CDR3 is TGCGCCAGCGGCCAGGCAGGTATAATTAATGAGCAGTTCTTC.